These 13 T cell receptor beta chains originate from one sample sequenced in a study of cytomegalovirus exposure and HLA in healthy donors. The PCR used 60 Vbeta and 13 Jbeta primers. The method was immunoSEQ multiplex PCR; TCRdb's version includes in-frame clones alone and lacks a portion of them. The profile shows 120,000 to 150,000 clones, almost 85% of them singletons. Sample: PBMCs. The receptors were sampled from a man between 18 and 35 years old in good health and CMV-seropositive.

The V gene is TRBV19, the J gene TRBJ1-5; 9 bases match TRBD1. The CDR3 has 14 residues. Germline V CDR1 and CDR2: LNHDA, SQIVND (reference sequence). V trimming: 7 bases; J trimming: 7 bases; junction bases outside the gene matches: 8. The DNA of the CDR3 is TGTGCCAGTACCTCGGGACAGGGAGTCCAGCCCCAGCATTTT. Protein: CASTSGQGVQPQHF.

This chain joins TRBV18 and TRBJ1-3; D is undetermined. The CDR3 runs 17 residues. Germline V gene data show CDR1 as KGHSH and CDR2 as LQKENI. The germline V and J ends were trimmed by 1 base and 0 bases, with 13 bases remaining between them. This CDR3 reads CASSPRERRTSGNTIYF. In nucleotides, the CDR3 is TGTGCCAGCTCACCACGAGAGCGGAGGACCTCTGGAAACACCATATATTTT.

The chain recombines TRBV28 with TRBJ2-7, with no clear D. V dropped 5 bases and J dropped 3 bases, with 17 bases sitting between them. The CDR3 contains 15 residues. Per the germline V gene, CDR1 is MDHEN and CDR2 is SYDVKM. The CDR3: CASSQDDTDHYEQYF. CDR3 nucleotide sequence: TGTGCCAGCAGTCAGGATGACACTGATCACTACGAGCAGTACTTC.

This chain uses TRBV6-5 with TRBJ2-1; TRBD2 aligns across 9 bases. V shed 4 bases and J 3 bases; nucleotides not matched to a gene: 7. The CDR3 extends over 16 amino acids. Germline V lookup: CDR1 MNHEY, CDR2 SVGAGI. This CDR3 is CASSSELAGFYNEQFF. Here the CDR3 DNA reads TGTGCCAGCAGTTCCGAACTAGCGGGTTTCTACAATGAGCAGTTCTTC.

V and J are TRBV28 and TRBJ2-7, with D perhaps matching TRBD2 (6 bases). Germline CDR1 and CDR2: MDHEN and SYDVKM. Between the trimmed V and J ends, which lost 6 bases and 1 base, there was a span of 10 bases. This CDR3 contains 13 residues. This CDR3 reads CASRSSGSYEQYF. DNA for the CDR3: TGTGCCAGCAGAAGTAGCGGATCCTACGAGCAGTACTTC.

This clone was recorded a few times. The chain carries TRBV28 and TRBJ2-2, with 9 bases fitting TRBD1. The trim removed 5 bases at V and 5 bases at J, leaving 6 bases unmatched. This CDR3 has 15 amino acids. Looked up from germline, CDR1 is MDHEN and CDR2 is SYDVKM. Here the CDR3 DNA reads TGTGCCAGCAGTCTACAGGGGGCGCGGACCGGGGAGCTGTTTTTT. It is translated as CASSLQGARTGELFF.

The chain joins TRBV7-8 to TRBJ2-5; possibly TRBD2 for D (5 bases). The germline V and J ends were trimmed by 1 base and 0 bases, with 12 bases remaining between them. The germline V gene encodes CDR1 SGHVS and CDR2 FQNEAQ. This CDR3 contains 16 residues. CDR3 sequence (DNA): TGTGCCAGCAGCTTAGTGATCGGGAAAGACCAAGAGACCCAGTACTTC. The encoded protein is CASSLVIGKDQETQYF.

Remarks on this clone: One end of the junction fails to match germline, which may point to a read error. The CDR3 coding sequence is TGTGCTAGCAGCGAGGGGACTAGCGGGATTAGCACAGATACGCAGTATTTT. This translates into CASSEGTSGISTDTQYF. The chain combines TRBV7-7 with TRBJ2-3, with TRBD2 identical over 13 bases. Germline values: CDR1 SSHAT, CDR2 FNYEAQ (reference sequence). The CDR3 loop spans 17 amino acids.

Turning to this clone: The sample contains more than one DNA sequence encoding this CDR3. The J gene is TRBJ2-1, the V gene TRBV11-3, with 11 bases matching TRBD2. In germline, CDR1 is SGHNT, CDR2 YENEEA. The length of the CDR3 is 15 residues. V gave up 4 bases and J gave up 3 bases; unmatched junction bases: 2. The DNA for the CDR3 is TGTGCCAGCAGCTCGGGACTAGCGGACTACAATGAGCAGTTCTTC. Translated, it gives CASSSGLADYNEQFF. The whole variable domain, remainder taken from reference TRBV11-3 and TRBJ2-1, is EAGVVQSPRYKIIEKKQPVAFWCNPISGHNTLYWYLQNLGQGPELLIRYENEEAVDDSQLPKDRFSAERLKGVDSTLKIQPAELGDSAVYLCASSSGLADYNEQFFGPGTRLTVL.

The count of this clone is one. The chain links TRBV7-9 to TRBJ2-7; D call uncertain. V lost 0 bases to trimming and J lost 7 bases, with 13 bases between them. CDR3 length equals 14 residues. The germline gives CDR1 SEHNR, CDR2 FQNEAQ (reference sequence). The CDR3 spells CASSLAITAGEQYF. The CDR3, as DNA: TGTGCCAGCAGCTTAGCGATCACAGCAGGTGAGCAGTACTTC. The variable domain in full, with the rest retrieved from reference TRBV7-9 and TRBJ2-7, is DTGVSQNPRHKITKRGQNVTFRCDPISEHNRLYWYRQTLGQGPEFLTYFQNEAQLEKSRLLSDRFSAERPKGSFSTLEIQRTEQGDSAMYLCASSLAITAGEQYFGPGTRLTVT.

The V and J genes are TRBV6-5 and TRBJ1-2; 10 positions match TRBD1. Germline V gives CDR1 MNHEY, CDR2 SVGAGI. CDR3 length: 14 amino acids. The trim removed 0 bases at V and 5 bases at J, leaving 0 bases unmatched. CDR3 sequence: CASSYSGQGYGYTF. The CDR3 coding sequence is TGTGCCAGCAGTTACTCGGGACAGGGGTATGGCTACACCTTC.

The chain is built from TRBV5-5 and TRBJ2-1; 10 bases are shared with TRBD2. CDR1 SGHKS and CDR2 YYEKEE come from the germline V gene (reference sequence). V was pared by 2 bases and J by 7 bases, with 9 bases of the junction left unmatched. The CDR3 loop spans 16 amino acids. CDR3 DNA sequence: TGTGCCAGCAGCTTCGATGCTAGCGGGAGTCGGAATGAGCAGTTCTTC. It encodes CASSFDASGSRNEQFF.

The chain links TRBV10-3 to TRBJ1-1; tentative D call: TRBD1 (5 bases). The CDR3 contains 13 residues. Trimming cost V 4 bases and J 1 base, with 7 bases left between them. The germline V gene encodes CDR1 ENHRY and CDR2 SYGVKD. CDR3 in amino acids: CAISGGPNTEAFF. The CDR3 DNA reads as TGTGCCATCAGTGGGGGCCCGAACACTGAAGCTTTCTTT.